This entry concerns a single T cell receptor (beta chain). Its specificity is unknown. This entry belongs to a study of T cells after yellow fever vaccination. Trimming stripped 0 bases from V and 1 base from J, with 7 bases between. There are 14 residues in the CDR3. Germline CDR1 and CDR2: SGHRS and YFSETQ. Study-level points and caveats: Among all clonotypes, a small share was observed in both CD4 and CD8 compartments. Bulk-population clonotypes that are abundant could appear as contaminants in FACS-sorted repertoires. Post-booster repertoires again held most primary-vaccination clones (about 96% CD4, about 88% CD8).

5'RACE template switching added a universal primer site and UMIs to TCR cDNA. Via MiXCR, TCRdb re-called the 5' RACE reads, giving one row per CDR3 protein. The table includes a few hundred thousand distinct CDR3 sequences, roughly 8.7% detected once. This chain connects TRBV5-1 to TRBJ1-1; D remains ambiguous. The specimen comprised PBMCs, sampled on the day of the first yellow fever vaccination. This clonotype was sampled from a man between 18 and 35 years old who received the YFV17D yellow fever vaccine. The CDR3 reads CASSLGWGNTEAFF. The CDR3 nucleotides read TGCGCCAGCAGCTTGGGATGGGGGAACACTGAAGCTTTCTTT.